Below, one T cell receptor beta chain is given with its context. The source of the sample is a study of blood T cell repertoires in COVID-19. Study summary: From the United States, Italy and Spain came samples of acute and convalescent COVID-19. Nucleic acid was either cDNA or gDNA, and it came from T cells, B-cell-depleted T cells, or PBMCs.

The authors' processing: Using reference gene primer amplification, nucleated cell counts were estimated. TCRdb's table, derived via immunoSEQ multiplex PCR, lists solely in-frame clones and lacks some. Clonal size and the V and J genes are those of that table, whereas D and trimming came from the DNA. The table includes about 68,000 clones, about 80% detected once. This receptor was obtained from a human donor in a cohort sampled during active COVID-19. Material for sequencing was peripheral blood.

The CDR3 DNA reads TGTGCCAGCTCGCCAGACCTAGGGCAGGGGGCCTACGAGCAGTACTTC. Translated: CASSPDLGQGAYEQYF. The genes are TRBV18 and TRBJ2-7, with 7 positions matching TRBD1. CDR3 size: 16 residues. V shed 6 bases, J shed 2 bases, and the junction held 13 bases outside the gene matches. Germline CDR1 is KGHSH and CDR2 is LQKENI.